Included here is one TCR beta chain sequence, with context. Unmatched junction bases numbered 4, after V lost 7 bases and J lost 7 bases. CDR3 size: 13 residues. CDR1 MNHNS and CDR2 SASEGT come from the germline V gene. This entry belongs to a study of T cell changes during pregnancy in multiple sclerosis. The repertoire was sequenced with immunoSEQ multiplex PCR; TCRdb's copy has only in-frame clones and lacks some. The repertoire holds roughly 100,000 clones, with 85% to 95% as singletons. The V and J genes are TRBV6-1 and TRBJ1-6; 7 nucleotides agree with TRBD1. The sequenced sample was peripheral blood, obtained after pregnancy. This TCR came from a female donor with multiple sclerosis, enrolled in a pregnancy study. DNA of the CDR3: TGTGCCAGCACGGGACAGTTAAATTCACCCCTCCACTTT. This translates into CASTGQLNSPLHF.